The 10 T cell receptor beta chains below all came from one sample that was sequenced in a study of T-cell memory formation after mild COVID-19. Each CDR3 protein is one row after TCRdb ran MiXCR on the 5' RACE reads. The table shows about 610,000 distinct CDR3 sequences, with approximately 15% occurring only once. The sample comprised PBMCs or a T cell subset sorted from them (not recorded which). The receptors stem from an adult woman who had mild COVID-19 (a few samples of this study predate the infection). Cell type and time point are not known.

The chain recombines TRBV12-3 or TRBV12-4 with TRBJ2-1; no clear D gene. V lost 8 bases and J 8 bases, leaving 10 bases between the germline ends. The CDR3 totals 11 residues. DNA of the CDR3: TGTGCCAGCTCAACCTTGGATGAGCAGTTCTTC. It is translated as CASSTLDEQFF.

This clonotype appeared a few times. The rearrangement joins TRBV18 to TRBJ1-1; a possible D gene is TRBD1 (5 bases). V gave up 8 bases and J gave up 7 bases, with 20 bases separating them. Germline assignment: CDR1 KGHSH and CDR2 LQKENI. This CDR3 region has 14 residues. Here the CDR3 reads CASRRDASYHEAFF. CDR3 DNA: TGTGCCAGCCGCCGGGACGCCTCCTATCATGAAGCTTTCTTT.

V usage is TRBV7-9 and J usage is TRBJ1-2; 10 nucleotides align to TRBD1. CDR1 SEHNR and CDR2 FQNEAQ come from the germline V gene (reference sequence). The CDR3 loop spans 15 amino acids. V trimming: 5 bases; J trimming: 3 bases; junction bases outside the gene matches: 6. The CDR3 coding sequence is TGTGCCAGCAGCCCCAGACAGGGGGCGGACTATGGCTACACCTTC. This codes for CASSPRQGADYGYTF.

The CDR3 sequence: CSARAGGRQETQYF. The CDR3, as DNA: TGCAGTGCTCGAGCGGGGGGGCGTCAAGAGACCCAGTACTTC. This chain links TRBV20-1 with TRBJ2-5; 10 bases are a match to TRBD2. The CDR3 is 14 amino acids. Germline lookup yields CDR1 DFQATT and CDR2 SNEGSKA (reference sequence). J lost 2 bases, V lost 5 bases, and 5 bases had no gene match.

This clonotype was observed a few times. The V call is TRBV11-3, the J call TRBJ2-1; 7 bases match TRBD1. Germline trimming cut 5 bases from V and 1 base from J; bases unmatched to any gene: 8. The germline V gene encodes CDR1 SGHNT and CDR2 YENEEA. The CDR3 spans 16 residues. The CDR3 protein is CASSPRTGASYNEQFF. CDR3 nucleotide sequence: TGTGCCAGCAGCCCAAGGACAGGCGCATCCTACAATGAGCAGTTCTTC.

The genes are TRBV12-3 or TRBV12-4 and TRBJ2-1; D gene unclear. This CDR3 comprises 15 residues. V was cut by 5 bases and J by 5 bases, with 16 bases left in between. The CDR3 DNA follows: TGTGCCAGCAGTCCCCCTGGGAAAGGAGACAATGAGCAGTTCTTC. This codes for CASSPPGKGDNEQFF.

The CDR3 sequence: CASTNTQLLDQMGETQYF. In DNA form, the CDR3 reads TGTGCCAGCACGAACACCCAATTACTAGATCAGATGGGAGAGACCCAGTACTTC. The genes are TRBV6-2 or TRBV6-3 and TRBJ2-5; D may be TRBD2 (5 bases). CDR3 length: 18 amino acids. The germline CDR1 and CDR2 sequences are MNHEY and SVGEGT. The V gene lost 7 bases and the J gene lost 4 bases, with 28 bases spanning the gap.

This chain connects TRBV4-1 to TRBJ2-2; maybe TRBD2 (5 bases). CDR1 is MGHRA and CDR2 is YSYEKL in the germline V gene. The CDR3 covers 14 residues. V dropped 1 base and J dropped 7 bases, with 10 bases sitting between them. CDR3 protein: CASSQAAGVGELFF. CDR3 in DNA: TGCGCCAGCAGCCAAGCGGCGGGTGTCGGGGAGCTGTTTTTT.

This clonotype came up a few times. This chain connects TRBV7-2 to TRBJ1-2; D is unclear. CDR1 SGHTA and CDR2 FQGNSA come from the germline V gene. The CDR3 has 12 residues. The V gene lost 8 bases and the J gene lost 2 bases, with 9 bases spanning the gap. For the CDR3, the DNA is TGTGCCAGCCGGGCGGTCAACTATGGCTACACCTTC. It is translated as CASRAVNYGYTF.

The CDR3 DNA is TGCAGCGCCAACCCTAGCGGGATTCACACAGATACGCAGTATTTT. Translation: CSANPSGIHTDTQYF. This rearrangement joins TRBV29-1 to TRBJ2-3, with 9 bases aligning to TRBD2. The germline V gene has CDR1 SQVTM and CDR2 ANQGSEA. V lost 7 bases and J lost 2; bases outside the gene matches: 10. This CDR3 is built from 15 residues.